The next 8 T cell receptor beta chains were all read from a single sample in a study of T-cell reconstitution after alpha-beta-depleted transplantation in children listed by TCRdb under 2016. To prepare the library, PCR was applied. Sequencing took place on an Illumina HiSeq 2500. To normalize quantification of the TCRbeta repertoire, the TCR libraries were built with molecular barcoding that relied on unique molecular identifiers. TCRdb trimmed public reads at Q25 via fastp, called clones via MiXCR and kept in-frame beta chains. Each CDR3 protein appears once, grouped with its most common genes and DNA. The sample table holds roughly 350,000 distinct CDR3 sequences, of which 10% to 13% were seen once. The ten largest make up around 2.3% of the sample. The sequenced sample was PBMCs from the stem cell graft donor, obtained from the stem cell graft. Receptors originate from a human donor who donated a stem cell graft to a child with acute lymphoblastic leukemia.

The gene calls are TRBV20-1 and TRBJ2-7; 8 bases match TRBD2. Germline assignment: CDR1 DFQATT and CDR2 SNEGSKA (reference sequence). The CDR3 runs 15 residues. The V and J ends lost 6 bases and 7 bases, in that order; junction bases with no gene match: 17. CDR3 loop: CSARNPGGPFWEQYF. In DNA, the CDR3 is TGCAGTGCCAGGAACCCGGGAGGGCCTTTTTGGGAGCAGTACTTC.

The V gene is TRBV27, the J gene TRBJ2-1; D is unresolved. The germline V gene has CDR1 MNHEY and CDR2 SMNVEV (reference sequence). This CDR3 comprises 11 residues. Between the trimmed V and J ends, which lost 9 bases and 8 bases, there was a span of 11 bases. The CDR3 nucleotides read TGTGCCAGACTTTCTAGGGATGAGCAGTTCTTC. Its protein is CARLSRDEQFF.

This clonotype was seen a few times. The chain has TRBV24-1 and TRBJ2-3; D might be TRBD2 (6 bases). CDR1 is KGHDR, CDR2 SFDVKD, per germline. The V gene lost 2 bases and the J gene lost 2 bases, with 16 bases spanning the gap. The CDR3 consists of 17 residues. Here the CDR3 reads CATSDSPGLSYTDTQYF. DNA of the CDR3: TGTGCCACCAGTGATTCTCCGGGACTTTCTTACACAGATACGCAGTATTTT.

The chain couples TRBV9 to TRBJ2-7, with D perhaps matching TRBD2 (6 bases). The CDR3 spans 14 residues. Germline V gene sequence: CDR1 SGDLS, CDR2 YYNGEE. Trimming stripped 7 bases from V and 3 bases from J, with 17 bases between. The CDR3 protein is CASGRMGLLYEQYF. The CDR3 nucleotides read TGTGCCAGCGGTCGTATGGGACTCCTCTACGAGCAGTACTTC.

In this sample, this clonotype turned up many times. The rearrangement joins TRBV5-5 to TRBJ2-1; 10 bases match TRBD1. Losses at the gene ends were 4 bases for V and 8 bases for J; bases not matched to a gene: 15. The CDR3 is made up of 17 amino acids. In germline, CDR1 is SGHKS, CDR2 YYEKEE (reference sequence). CDR3 amino acids: CASSQSRTGGALDEQFF. DNA for the CDR3: TGTGCCAGCAGCCAGTCGAGGACAGGGGGAGCACTGGATGAGCAGTTCTTC.

This clonotype has just a few counts. The chain recombines TRBV4-3 with TRBJ2-3; 14 bases agree with TRBD2. The CDR3 extends over 16 amino acids. Trimming cost V 5 bases and J 6 bases; bases outside gene matches: 7. The germline V gene encodes CDR1 LGHNA and CDR2 YSLEER. This CDR3 is CASSGRLAGGVDTQYF. The CDR3 DNA reads TGCGCCAGCAGCGGCCGACTAGCGGGAGGGGTTGATACGCAGTATTTT.

The rearrangement links TRBV9 to TRBJ2-7, with a weak D call TRBD2 (5 bases). Trimming took 0 bases from V and 5 from J, leaving 15 bases between them. Germline CDR1 and CDR2: SGDLS and YYNGEE. The CDR3 spans 15 residues. CDR3 in DNA: TGTGCCAGCAGCGTAGGAAGGGTCGGGGTGGACGAGCAGTACTTC. This translates into CASSVGRVGVDEQYF. The full variable domain, its missing parts supplied by reference TRBV9 and TRBJ2-7, is DSGVTQTPKHLITATGQRVTLRCSPRSGDLSVYWYQQSLDQGLQFLIQYYNGEERAKGNILERFSAQQFPDLHSELNLSSLELGDSALYFCASSVGRVGVDEQYFGPGTRLTVT.

This clonotype was detected many times. Here the CDR3 DNA reads TGCGCCAGCGAATCCACAGGGGGCCCCGGGGAGCTGTTTTTT. Protein sequence: CASESTGGPGELFF. The chain is built from TRBV5-1 and TRBJ2-2; TRBD1 matches at 9 bases. The CDR3 sequence is 14 residues long. After removal of 7 bases from V and 6 bases from J, the junction contained 7 bases not matched to a gene. Germline CDR1 and CDR2: SGHRS and YFSETQ.